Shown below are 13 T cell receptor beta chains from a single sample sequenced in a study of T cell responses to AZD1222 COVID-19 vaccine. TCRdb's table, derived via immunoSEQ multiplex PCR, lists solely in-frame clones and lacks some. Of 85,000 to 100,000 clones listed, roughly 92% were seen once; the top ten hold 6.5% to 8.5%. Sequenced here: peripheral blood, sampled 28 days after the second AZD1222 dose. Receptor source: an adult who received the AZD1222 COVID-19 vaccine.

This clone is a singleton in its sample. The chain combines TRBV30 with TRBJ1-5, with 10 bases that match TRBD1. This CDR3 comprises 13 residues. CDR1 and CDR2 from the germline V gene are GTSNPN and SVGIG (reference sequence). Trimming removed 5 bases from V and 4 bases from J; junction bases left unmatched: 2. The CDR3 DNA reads TGTGCCTGGGACAGGGGGCGTAATCAGCCCCAGCATTTT. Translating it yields CAWDRGRNQPQHF.

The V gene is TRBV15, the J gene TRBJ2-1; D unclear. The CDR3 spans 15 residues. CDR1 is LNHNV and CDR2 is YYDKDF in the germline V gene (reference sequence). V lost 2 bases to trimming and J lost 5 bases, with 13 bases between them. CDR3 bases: TGTGCCACCAGCAGACATGGGTCCTTTGACAATGAGCAGTTCTTC. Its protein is CATSRHGSFDNEQFF.

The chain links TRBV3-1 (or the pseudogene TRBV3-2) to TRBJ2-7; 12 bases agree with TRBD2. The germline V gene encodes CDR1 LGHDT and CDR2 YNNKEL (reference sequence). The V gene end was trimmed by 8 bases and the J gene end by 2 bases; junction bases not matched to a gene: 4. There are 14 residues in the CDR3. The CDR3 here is CASGLAGLTYEQYF. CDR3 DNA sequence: TGTGCCAGCGGACTAGCGGGATTAACCTACGAGCAGTACTTC.

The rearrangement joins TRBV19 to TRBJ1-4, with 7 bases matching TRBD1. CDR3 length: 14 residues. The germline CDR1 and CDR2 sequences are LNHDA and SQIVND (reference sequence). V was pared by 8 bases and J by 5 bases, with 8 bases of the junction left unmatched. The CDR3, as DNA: TGTGCCAGTCGCAGGGGGTCGGAGAATGAAAAACTGTTTTTT. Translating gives CASRRGSENEKLFF.

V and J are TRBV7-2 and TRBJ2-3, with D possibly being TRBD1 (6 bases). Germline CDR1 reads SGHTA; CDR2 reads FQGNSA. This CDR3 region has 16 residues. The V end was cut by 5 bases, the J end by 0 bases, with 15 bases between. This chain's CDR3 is CASSHYRARSTDTQYF. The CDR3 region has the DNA TGTGCCAGCAGCCACTACAGGGCACGGAGCACAGATACGCAGTATTTT.

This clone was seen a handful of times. The CDR3 reads CASSIERRSSYNSPLHF. The CDR3 DNA follows: TGTGCCAGTAGTATAGAACGGCGGAGCTCCTATAATTCACCCCTCCACTTT. The chain has TRBV19 and TRBJ1-6; D remains ambiguous. The CDR3 contains 17 residues. Germline-derived CDR1 and CDR2 are LNHDA and SQIVND (reference sequence). V lost 0 bases and J 0 bases, leaving 9 bases between the germline ends.

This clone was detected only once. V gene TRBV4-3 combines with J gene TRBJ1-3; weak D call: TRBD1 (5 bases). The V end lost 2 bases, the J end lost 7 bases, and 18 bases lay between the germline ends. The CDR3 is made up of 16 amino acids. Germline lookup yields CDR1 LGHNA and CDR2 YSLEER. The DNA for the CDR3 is TGCGCCAGCAGCCAATCGAATGGGGAGGGGAGGAACACCATATATTTT. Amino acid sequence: CASSQSNGEGRNTIYF.

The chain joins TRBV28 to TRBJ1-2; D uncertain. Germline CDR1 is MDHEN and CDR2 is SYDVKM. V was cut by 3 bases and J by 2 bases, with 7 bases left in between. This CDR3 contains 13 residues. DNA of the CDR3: TGTGCCAGCAGTTTGGGGTTAAACTATGGCTACACCTTC. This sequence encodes CASSLGLNYGYTF.

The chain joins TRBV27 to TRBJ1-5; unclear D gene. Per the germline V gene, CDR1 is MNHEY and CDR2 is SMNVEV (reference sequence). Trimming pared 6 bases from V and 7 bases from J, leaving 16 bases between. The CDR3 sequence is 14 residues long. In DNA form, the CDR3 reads TGTGCCAGCAGCCACCACGAACTAGGGCAGCCCCAGCATTTT. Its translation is CASSHHELGQPQHF.

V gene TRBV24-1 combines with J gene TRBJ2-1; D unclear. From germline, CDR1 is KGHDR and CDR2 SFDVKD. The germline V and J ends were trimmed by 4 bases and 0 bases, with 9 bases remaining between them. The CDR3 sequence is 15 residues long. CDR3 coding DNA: TGTGCCACCAGTGACGGGCCGAGCTCCTACAATGAGCAGTTCTTC. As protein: CATSDGPSSYNEQFF.

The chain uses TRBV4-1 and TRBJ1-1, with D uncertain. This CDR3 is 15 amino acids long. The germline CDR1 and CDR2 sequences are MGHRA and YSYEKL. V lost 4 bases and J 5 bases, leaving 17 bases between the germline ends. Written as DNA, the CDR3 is TGCGCCAGCAGCCTTCCGGGCCTAGAGAGGACTGAAGCTTTCTTT. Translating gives CASSLPGLERTEAFF.

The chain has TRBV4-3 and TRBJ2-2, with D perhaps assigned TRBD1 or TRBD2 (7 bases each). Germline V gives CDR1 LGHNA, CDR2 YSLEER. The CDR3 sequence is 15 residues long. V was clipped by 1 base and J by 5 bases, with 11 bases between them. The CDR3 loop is CASSQGQGGTGELFF. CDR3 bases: TGCGCCAGCAGCCAAGGGCAGGGGGGGACCGGGGAGCTGTTTTTT.

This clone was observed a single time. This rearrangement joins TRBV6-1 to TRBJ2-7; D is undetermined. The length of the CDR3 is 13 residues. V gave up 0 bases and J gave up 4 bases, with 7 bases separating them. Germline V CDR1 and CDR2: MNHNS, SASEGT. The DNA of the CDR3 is TGTGCCAGCAGTGAAGCGCCGGAGTACGAGCAGTACTTC. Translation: CASSEAPEYEQYF.